This TCR beta chain stems from a study of radiotherapy plus CTLA-4 blockade in lung cancer. Study-wide findings and caveats: Blood saw expansion of tumor-derived TCR clones after radiotherapy plus ipilimumab.

Produced via immunoSEQ multiplex PCR; TCRdb's table is partial and in-frame only. The table lists 90,000 or so clones, around 87% of them singletons, with about 2% in the top ten. This clone has a handful of counts. Its antigen is still unknown. Germline CDR1 WNHNN, CDR2 SYGVQD (reference sequence). The V and J ends lost 6 bases and 6 bases, in that order; junction bases with no gene match: 7. CDR3 length equals 15 residues. Sequencing was performed on peripheral blood, taken from a patient treated with radiotherapy plus ipilimumab. The TCR sequence derives from a human donor with non-small cell lung cancer who had a partial response to radiotherapy plus ipilimumab. V gene TRBV10-1 combines with J gene TRBJ1-5, with TRBD1 matching 11 bases. CDR3: CASRRGQGACQPQHF. The CDR3 DNA is TGCGCCAGCAGGAGAGGACAGGGGGCTTGTCAGCCCCAGCATTTT.